Given below is one T cell receptor (beta chain) in context. The CDR3 runs to 13 residues. Germline loops: CDR1 WSHSY, CDR2 SAAADI. Trimming shortened V by 6 bases and J by 2 bases, and 11 bases separated the two germline ends. Profiling relied on immunoSEQ multiplex PCR, and the TCRdb table lists in-frame clones only, not all of them. The sample comprises about 70,000 clones, over 75% of which are singletons, and under 13% rests with the top ten. This entry is derived from a study of blood T cell repertoires in COVID-19. The chain carries TRBV10-2 and TRBJ2-7; D perhaps matches TRBD1 (6 bases). The receptor was isolated from a woman in her late teens or twenties with acute or convalescent COVID-19. Source material: peripheral blood. CDR3 loop: CASSGTSTYEQYF. CDR3 DNA sequence: TGCGCCAGCAGCGGGACATCTACCTACGAGCAGTACTTC.